The next 13 T cell receptor beta chains were all read from a single sample in a study of blood T cells in healthy people across ages. Primers used in a second PCR of about 6 to 11 cycles were a sample-barcoded 5' primer and a J-beta primer mix. TCRdb itself ran the 5' RACE reads through MiXCR, one entry per CDR3 protein. The data contain around 320,000 distinct CDR3 sequences, 27% of them singletons. The sequenced material came from blood. These receptors originate from a woman in her 70s in good health.

There are a few counts of this clonotype. The J gene is TRBJ2-5, the V gene TRBV29-1; 8 bases are a match to TRBD2. V lost 6 bases, J lost 4 bases, and 13 bases stayed unmatched. This CDR3 contains 15 residues. Germline loops: CDR1 SQVTM, CDR2 ANQGSEA. CDR3 nucleotide sequence: TGCAGCGTCGCCCCGGGCGAGCGGGAGTCAGAGACCCAGTACTTC. Translation: CSVAPGERESETQYF. Together with reference TRBV29-1 and TRBJ2-5, the CDR3 gives the full variable domain: SAVISQKPSRDICQRGTSLTIQCQVDSQVTMMFWYRQQPGQSLTLIATANQGSEATYESGFVIDKFPISRPNLTFSTLTVSNMSPEDSSIYLCSVAPGERESETQYFGPGTRLLVL.

This clonotype showed up many times. J is TRBJ1-4 and V is TRBV11-2, with 7 bases fitting TRBD1. The CDR3 sequence is 13 residues long. The J segment lost 10 bases and the V segment lost 5 bases, leaving 7 bases of the junction unmatched. Germline CDR1 reads SGHAT; CDR2 reads FQNNGV. CDR3 in amino acids: CASSRDSVGKLFF. The CDR3 DNA reads TGTGCCAGCAGCCGGGACAGCGTCGGAAAACTGTTTTTT.

The chain uses TRBV20-1 and TRBJ1-5; D ambiguous. Germline assignment: CDR1 DFQATT and CDR2 SNEGSKA (reference sequence). V dropped 6 bases and J dropped 11 bases, with 20 bases sitting between them. CDR3 length equals 13 residues. CDR3 region: CSALPDPTKAQHF. In nucleotides, the CDR3 is TGCAGTGCCCTACCCGACCCGACGAAGGCCCAGCATTTT.

The rearrangement joins TRBV9 to TRBJ1-5; D unclear. This CDR3 has 15 residues. From germline, CDR1 is SGDLS and CDR2 YYNGEE. Deletions cut 0 bases from V and 0 bases from J, with 7 bases between. The CDR3 spells CASSVGWDSNQPQHF. The CDR3 DNA reads TGTGCCAGCAGCGTAGGGTGGGATAGCAATCAGCCCCAGCATTTT.

This clonotype was seen more than once but under ten times. The CDR3, as DNA: TGTGCCAGCAGCCCACTCCAGGGCGGAACCTACAATGAGCAGTTCTTC. Translating gives CASSPLQGGTYNEQFF. The chain links TRBV14 to TRBJ2-5, with D possibly being TRBD1 (5 bases). Near its end, the DNA agrees better with TRBJ2-1, so the J call may be wrong. This CDR3 comprises 16 residues. The germline CDR1 and CDR2 sequences are SGHDN and FVKESK.

The sample holds a few counts of this clonotype. The V call is TRBV6-6, the J call TRBJ2-4; 8 bases fit TRBD1. The CDR3 is 16 residues long. Germline assignment: CDR1 MNHNY and CDR2 SVGAGI (reference sequence). After removal of 0 bases from V and 5 bases from J, the junction contained 6 bases not matched to a gene. As DNA, the CDR3 is TGTGCCAGCAGTTACTCGACGGGACAGGTCGAAAACATTCAGTACTTC. This gives the protein CASSYSTGQVENIQYF.

This clonotype was observed a few times. The rearrangement links TRBV7-3 to TRBJ2-1, with 12 bases that match TRBD2. The CDR3 covers 14 residues. V gave up 5 bases and J gave up 6 bases; unmatched junction bases: 2. The germline V gene encodes CDR1 SGHTA and CDR2 FQGTGA. The CDR3 region is CASSRTSGINEQFF. The CDR3 DNA follows: TGTGCCAGCAGCCGGACTAGCGGGATCAATGAGCAGTTCTTC.

The table lists this clonotype with many counts. The rearrangement uses TRBV10-3 and TRBJ2-5; D gene uncertain. V was shortened by 3 bases and J by 2 bases, with 10 bases between the two germline ends. This CDR3 comprises 14 residues. The V gene's germline CDR1 is ENHRY and CDR2 SYGVKD. CDR3: CAISEAGRQETQYF. CDR3 DNA sequence: TGTGCCATCAGTGAAGCAGGCCGACAAGAGACCCAGTACTTC.

The V and J genes are TRBV29-1 and TRBJ2-5; 7 nucleotides align to TRBD1. The end of the DNA is better explained by TRBJ2-1, so the J call may be wrong. Germline V CDR1 and CDR2: SQVTM, ANQGSEA. The CDR3 sequence is 14 residues long. The CDR3 nucleotides are TGCAGCGTTGCTGACAGGGCGTTGAGGGATGAGCAGTTCTTC. It specifies CSVADRALRDEQFF.

The chain couples TRBV4-1 to TRBJ1-5; TRBD1 agrees at 8 bases. Per the germline V gene, CDR1 is MGHRA and CDR2 is YSYEKL. CDR3 size: 17 residues. Trimming cost V 0 bases and J 7 bases; bases outside gene matches: 11. As DNA, the CDR3 is TGCGCCAGCAGCCAAGATCCCGCAGGGGGCGCAGGACAGCCCCAGCATTTT. It translates to CASSQDPAGGAGQPQHF.

The chain carries TRBV29-1 and TRBJ2-3, with no clear D. V was shortened by 1 base and J by 2 bases, with 7 bases between the two germline ends. Germline V CDR1 and CDR2: SQVTM, ANQGSEA. The CDR3 totals 13 residues. The CDR3 region is CSVEGRFTDTQYF. CDR3 DNA sequence: TGCAGCGTTGAAGGACGGTTCACAGATACGCAGTATTTT.

V gene TRBV18 combines with J gene TRBJ2-5; D not certain. With 6 bases removed from V and 2 bases from J, the gap between germline ends came to 10 bases. The CDR3 spans 13 residues. The V gene's germline CDR1 is KGHSH and CDR2 LQKENI. CDR3 amino acids: CASSLNYQETQYF. CDR3 DNA sequence: TGTGCCAGCTCCCTAAACTATCAAGAGACCCAGTACTTC.

This clonotype occurred many times. The chain couples TRBV6-2 or TRBV6-3 to TRBJ2-3, with no clear D. CDR1 is MNHEY and CDR2 is SVGEGT in the germline V gene. Trimming took off 2 bases at V and 1 base at J, with 13 bases between the two ends. This CDR3 has 16 residues. The CDR3 protein is CASSYGVGVGTDTQYF. CDR3 coding DNA: TGTGCCAGCAGTTACGGCGTTGGAGTAGGCACAGATACGCAGTATTTT.